Presented here are 27 T cell receptor beta chains from one specimen sequenced in a study of cytomegalovirus exposure and HLA in healthy donors. With 60 Vbeta and 13 Jbeta primers, the PCR was carried out. Data came from immunoSEQ multiplex PCR; TCRdb stores just in-frame clones and leaves some out. In the table there are 64,000 or so clones, over 75% of which are singletons. Sequencing was performed on PBMCs. The receptors derive from a female donor in good health and CMV-seronegative.

The chain carries TRBV9 and TRBJ2-3, with TRBD2 identical over 8 bases. CDR1 is SGDLS, CDR2 YYNGEE, per germline. The CDR3 loop spans 14 amino acids. V dropped 4 bases and J dropped 5; count of bases not matched to a gene: 6. Written as DNA, the CDR3 is TGTGCCAGCAGCCCCAGTGGGACTAGAGATACGCAGTATTTT. The encoded protein is CASSPSGTRDTQYF. The full variable domain, in which reference TRBV9 and TRBJ2-3 provide the parts outside the CDR3, is DSGVTQTPKHLITATGQRVTLRCSPRSGDLSVYWYQQSLDQGLQFLIQYYNGEERAKGNILERFSAQQFPDLHSELNLSSLELGDSALYFCASSPSGTRDTQYFGPGTRLTVL.

The chain couples TRBV18 to TRBJ2-1; 8 positions match TRBD2. Germline CDR1 reads KGHSH; CDR2 reads LQKENI. The CDR3 covers 16 residues. The ends lost 1 base at V and 7 bases at J; junction bases unmatched: 9. The CDR3 nucleotides are TGTGCCAGCTCACCACTGACGGGGGGGCCGAATAATGAGCAGTTCTTC. It specifies CASSPLTGGPNNEQFF.

This clone was seen only a few times. This rearrangement joins TRBV28 to TRBJ1-5; no firm D call. The V and J ends lost 6 bases and 5 bases respectively, with 14 bases between them. Germline V gives CDR1 MDHEN, CDR2 SYDVKM. The CDR3 is 14 residues long. CDR3 sequence reads: CASSRPLSDQPQHF. CDR3 nucleotide sequence: TGTGCCAGCAGCCGCCCCCTCTCGGATCAGCCCCAGCATTTT.

The chain carries TRBV4-3 and TRBJ2-1, with 8 nucleotides matching TRBD2. The CDR3 length is 17 residues. Germline trimming cut 0 bases from V and 2 bases from J; bases unmatched to any gene: 6. Germline assignment: CDR1 LGHNA and CDR2 YSLEER. CDR3 bases: TGCGCCAGCAGCCAAGATTTCACTAGCGGAGCCTACAATGAGCAGTTCTTC. Amino acid sequence: CASSQDFTSGAYNEQFF.

The chain combines TRBV16 with TRBJ2-4, with 8 bases aligning to TRBD2. Germline V gene lookup returns CDR1 KGHSY and CDR2 FQNENV. V lost 1 base, J lost 8 bases, and 1 base stayed unmatched. The CDR3 is 13 residues long. The CDR3 protein is CASSQLRGDIQYF. The CDR3 bases are TGTGCCAGCAGCCAATTGCGGGGGGACATTCAGTACTTC.

The genes are TRBV18 and TRBJ1-1; D may be TRBD1 (6 bases). The CDR3 consists of 11 residues. The germline V and J ends were trimmed by 6 bases and 10 bases, with 12 bases remaining between them. The V gene's germline CDR1 is KGHSH and CDR2 LQKENI. DNA for the CDR3: TGTGCCAGCTCCCAAGGGGGTGGAGCTTTCTTT. It codes for CASSQGGGAFF.

The V call is TRBV6-5, the J call TRBJ1-2, with 8 bases that match TRBD1. Trimming took 5 bases from V and 6 from J; bases not matched to a gene: 8. The CDR3 runs 14 residues. Germline V CDR1 and CDR2: MNHEY, SVGAGI. The CDR3 DNA follows: TGTGCCAGCAGTACTGTAACAGGGGGTAATGGCTACACCTTC. Its translation: CASSTVTGGNGYTF.

In nucleotides, the CDR3 is TGTGCCAGTAGTACCCGACAGGGAGCAGAGACCCAGTACTTC. Amino acids: CASSTRQGAETQYF. The chain employs TRBV19 and TRBJ2-5; 7 bases agree with TRBD1. This CDR3 is built from 14 residues. Germline CDR1 and CDR2: LNHDA and SQIVND (reference sequence). Trimming removed 4 bases from V and 4 bases from J; junction bases left unmatched: 6. The full variable domain, with the rest looked up from reference TRBV19 and TRBJ2-5, is DGGITQSPKYLFRKEGQNVTLSCEQNLNHDAMYWYRQDPGQGLRLIYYSQIVNDFQKGDIAEGYSVSREKKESFPLTVTSAQKNPTAFYLCASSTRQGAETQYFGPGTRLLVL.

This clone turned up a few times. V and J are TRBV28 and TRBJ1-1, with TRBD1 identical over 7 bases. The V and J ends lost 5 bases and 0 bases, in that order; junction bases with no gene match: 3. The CDR3 is 14 residues long. CDR1 MDHEN and CDR2 SYDVKM come from the germline V gene. Here the CDR3 DNA reads TGTGCCAGCAGTCCCGGGACAGTGAACACTGAAGCTTTCTTT. Protein product: CASSPGTVNTEAFF.

This clone was detected only once. V gene TRBV9 combines with J gene TRBJ2-5; perhaps TRBD2 as D (5 bases). From germline, CDR1 is SGDLS and CDR2 YYNGEE. V gave up 3 bases and J gave up 7 bases, with 13 bases separating them. The CDR3 has 13 residues. The CDR3: CASSGRQGGTQYF. In nucleotides, the CDR3 is TGTGCCAGCAGCGGTCGACAAGGAGGGACCCAGTACTTC.

V usage is TRBV2 and J usage is TRBJ2-1; 13 nucleotides line up with TRBD2. CDR3 length: 14 amino acids. V gave up 10 bases and J gave up 8 bases; unmatched junction bases: 8. Looked up from germline, CDR1 is SNHLY and CDR2 is FYNNEI. The CDR3 loop reads CAIPLAGGVDEQFF. In DNA form, the CDR3 reads TGTGCCATCCCACTAGCGGGGGGGGTGGATGAGCAGTTCTTC.

This chain links TRBV7-3 with TRBJ2-1, with 9 positions matching TRBD2. The germline CDR1 and CDR2 sequences are SGHTA and FQGTGA. The CDR3 covers 14 residues. The junction had 3 bases not matched to a gene; V was cut back by 4 bases and J by 5 bases. DNA for the CDR3: TGTGCCAGCAGCTCTAGCGGGGACAACAATGAGCAGTTCTTC. This gives the protein CASSSSGDNNEQFF.

The gene calls are TRBV7-3 and TRBJ2-7; TRBD1 matches 9 bases. Germline V gene sequence: CDR1 SGHTA, CDR2 FQGTGA. This CDR3 comprises 15 residues. Trimming at V came to 5 bases and at J to 0 bases, leaving 5 bases not matched to a gene. In DNA, the CDR3 is TGTGCCAGCAGCCAAGGGACAGGGACCTCCTACGAGCAGTACTTC. Translated, it gives CASSQGTGTSYEQYF. The whole variable domain, remainder taken from reference TRBV7-3 and TRBJ2-7, is GAGVSQTPSNKVTEKGKYVELRCDPISGHTALYWYRQSLGQGPEFLIYFQGTGAADDSGLPNDRFFAVRPEGSVSTLKIQRTERGDSAVYLCASSQGTGTSYEQYFGPGTRLTVT.

The rearrangement uses TRBV5-4 and TRBJ2-3, with 8 bases lining up with TRBD2. The V gene end was trimmed by 4 bases and the J gene end by 5 bases; junction bases not matched to a gene: 9. Per the germline V gene, CDR1 is SGHNT and CDR2 is YYREEE (reference sequence). CDR3 length: 15 amino acids. The CDR3 nucleotides are TGTGCCAGCAGCACCAGAGCGGGAGTGGGAGATACGCAGTATTTT. It encodes CASSTRAGVGDTQYF.

This clone was seen more than once but under ten times. The rearrangement uses TRBV28 and TRBJ2-5; perhaps TRBD2 as D (6 bases). The end of the DNA is better explained by TRBJ2-7, so the J call may be wrong. The CDR3 is 15 amino acids. Looked up from germline, CDR1 is MDHEN and CDR2 is SYDVKM. CDR3 region: CASSLGMTSGDEQYF. The CDR3 region has the DNA TGTGCCAGCAGTTTAGGTATGACCTCGGGAGACGAGCAGTACTTC.

The chain couples TRBV10-2 to TRBJ1-2; D gene unclear. The CDR3 extends over 15 amino acids. Germline assignment: CDR1 WSHSY and CDR2 SAAADI. Trimming removed 0 bases at V and 3 bases at J, with 11 bases between. The CDR3 reads CASSESITPDYGYTF. The CDR3 DNA sequence: TGCGCCAGCAGTGAGTCGATCACACCCGACTATGGCTACACCTTC.

This clone was picked up a small number of times. The gene calls are TRBV5-1 and TRBJ2-2, with D perhaps TRBD2 (6 bases). This CDR3 is 14 amino acids long. Germline values: CDR1 SGHRS, CDR2 YFSETQ. Trimming took 8 bases from V and 1 from J, leaving 12 bases between them. The CDR3 protein is CASHRGWNTGELFF. The CDR3 bases are TGCGCCAGTCACCGGGGGTGGAACACCGGGGAGCTGTTTTTT.

The V gene is TRBV27, the J gene TRBJ2-1; perhaps TRBD1 as D (6 bases). Trimming removed 8 bases from V and 2 bases from J, with 10 bases in between. The CDR3 contains 13 residues. Germline V lookup: CDR1 MNHEY, CDR2 SMNVEV (reference sequence). CDR3 nucleotide sequence: TGTGCCAGCGGACAGAGGACCTACAATGAGCAGTTCTTC. Amino acids: CASGQRTYNEQFF.

This clone was seen only a few times. This chain connects TRBV27 to TRBJ2-5, with D maybe TRBD2 (5 bases). Trimming left V 3 bases short and J 3 bases short, with 8 bases between. The V gene's germline CDR1 is MNHEY and CDR2 SMNVEV (reference sequence). This CDR3 spans 13 amino acids. Written as DNA, the CDR3 is TGTGCCAGCAGTTTCGTGGGAGAAGAGACCCAGTACTTC. This translates into CASSFVGEETQYF.

The chain links TRBV4-1 to TRBJ2-7; 8 bases align to TRBD1. With V trimmed by 0 bases and J by 7 bases, 8 bases remained unmatched. CDR3 length: 15 amino acids. CDR1 is MGHRA, CDR2 YSYEKL, per germline. The CDR3 nucleotides are TGCGCCAGCAGCCAAGATACGGACAGGGCAGGTGAGCAGTACTTC. The encoded protein is CASSQDTDRAGEQYF.

This clone was seen only a few times. The chain carries TRBV6-6 and TRBJ2-7, with 9 bases aligning to TRBD1. This CDR3 comprises 15 residues. The V gene end was trimmed by 5 bases and the J gene end by 5 bases; junction bases not matched to a gene: 10. The germline gives CDR1 MNHNY, CDR2 SVGAGI (reference sequence). CDR3 nucleotide sequence: TGTGCCAGCAGTACGTCCGGGACAGGGCCCCACGAGCAGTACTTC. Its translation: CASSTSGTGPHEQYF.

V and J are TRBV10-1 and TRBJ2-1, with 12 positions matching TRBD2. Germline V gene lookup returns CDR1 WNHNN and CDR2 SYGVQD (reference sequence). The CDR3 sequence is 17 residues long. The CDR3 DNA reads as TGCTCACCAGACAGGGCTAGCGGGGGGGTGAACTACAATGAGCAGTTCTTC. Translated: CSPDRASGGVNYNEQFF.

This clone was seen only once. The chain joins TRBV7-2 to TRBJ1-1; D is uncertain. The CDR3 runs to 13 residues. Germline assignment: CDR1 SGHTA and CDR2 FQGNSA. V lost 0 bases, J lost 5 bases, and 7 bases lay in between. CDR3 nucleotides: TGTGCCAGCAGCTTAGCATTCTCGACTGAAGCTTTCTTT. It encodes CASSLAFSTEAFF.

V and J are TRBV7-9 and TRBJ2-7, with 7 nucleotides matching TRBD2. The CDR3 extends over 13 amino acids. Unmatched junction bases numbered 6, after V lost 10 bases and J lost 0 bases. CDR1 is SEHNR, CDR2 FQNEAQ, per germline (reference sequence). The CDR3, as DNA: TGTGCCACCAACGGGGGGACCTCCTACGAGCAGTACTTC. Translated, it gives CATNGGTSYEQYF.

The rearrangement joins TRBV6-5 to TRBJ1-1, with D maybe TRBD1 (5 bases). The germline V gene encodes CDR1 MNHEY and CDR2 SVGAGI. V lost 7 bases, J lost 5 bases, and 20 bases lay in between. The CDR3 runs 15 residues. CDR3 sequence (DNA): TGTGCCAGCAAGGAGGGACGACTTATGGGGACTGAAGCTTTCTTT. It specifies CASKEGRLMGTEAFF.

V gene TRBV27 combines with J gene TRBJ1-5, with 7 bases fitting TRBD1. From germline, CDR1 is MNHEY and CDR2 SMNVEV (reference sequence). The V gene end was trimmed by 3 bases and the J gene end by 6 bases; junction bases not matched to a gene: 14. The length of the CDR3 is 17 residues. The CDR3 spells CASSFLPTGERGQPQHF. For the CDR3, the DNA is TGTGCCAGCAGTTTCCTTCCCACAGGGGAGAGGGGTCAGCCCCAGCATTTT.

V gene TRBV28 combines with J gene TRBJ2-1; TRBD2 aligns across 7 bases. V gave up 1 base and J gave up 4 bases; unmatched junction bases: 1. This CDR3 contains 14 residues. Germline V gene sequence: CDR1 MDHEN, CDR2 SYDVKM. The DNA for the CDR3 is TGTGCCAGCAGTTTATACGGGGGGTACAATGAGCAGTTCTTC. This encodes CASSLYGGYNEQFF.